Presented here are 17 T cell receptor beta chains from one specimen sequenced in a study of blood T cell repertoires in COVID-19. Using immunoSEQ multiplex PCR, the repertoire was profiled, and TCRdb retains in-frame clones only, with some absent. The table includes about 59,000 clones, 90% to 95% detected once. The source material was peripheral blood. Receptors originate from a human donor in a cohort sampled during active COVID-19.

This rearrangement joins TRBV19 to TRBJ1-6; D gene ambiguous. With 8 bases removed from V and 5 bases from J, the gap between germline ends came to 16 bases. Per germline, CDR1 LNHDA and CDR2 SQIVND (reference sequence). This CDR3 has 15 amino acids. The CDR3 here is CASASSNRDNSPLHF. The DNA of the CDR3 is TGTGCCAGTGCTAGTTCCAATCGGGATAATTCACCCCTCCACTTT.

The J gene is TRBJ1-5, the V gene TRBV6-5; 8 positions match TRBD1. Germline assignment: CDR1 MNHEY and CDR2 SVGAGI. J gave up 0 bases and V 5 bases, and 3 bases lay outside the gene matches. This CDR3 comprises 15 residues. The DNA for the CDR3 is TGTGCCAGCAGTCCGGACAGGGTTAGCAATCAGCCCCAGCATTTT. It is translated as CASSPDRVSNQPQHF.

The chain carries TRBV13 and TRBJ2-7; 8 nucleotides match TRBD1. The CDR3 consists of 12 residues. Per the germline V gene, CDR1 is PRHDT and CDR2 is FYEKMQ (reference sequence). Trimming took 5 bases from V and 4 from J; bases not matched to a gene: 1. The CDR3: CASSRTGYEQYF. DNA of the CDR3: TGTGCCAGCAGCCGGACAGGGTACGAGCAGTACTTC.

The chain links TRBV2 to TRBJ1-6; no definite D call. V lost 6 bases to trimming and J lost 7 bases, with 19 bases between them. This CDR3 has 16 residues. The V gene's germline CDR1 is SNHLY and CDR2 FYNNEI. The CDR3 sequence: CASRMNRGRSNSPLHF. For the CDR3, the DNA is TGTGCCAGCAGGATGAACCGAGGGAGGAGCAATTCACCCCTCCACTTT.

The chain employs TRBV6-2 or TRBV6-3 and TRBJ2-5; the D gene is possibly TRBD1 (5 bases). From germline, CDR1 is MNHEY and CDR2 SVGEGT. This CDR3 has 16 amino acids. V gave up 2 bases and J gave up 2 bases, with 15 bases separating them. In DNA form, the CDR3 reads TGTGCCAGCAGTTACACAAGGGGCTTTTCACAAGAGACCCAGTACTTC. Translating it yields CASSYTRGFSQETQYF.

This chain links TRBV28 with TRBJ2-7, with a weak D call TRBD2 (5 bases). CDR3 length: 14 residues. The V gene lost 5 bases and the J gene lost 3 bases, with 14 bases spanning the gap. The germline V gene encodes CDR1 MDHEN and CDR2 SYDVKM. In DNA, the CDR3 is TGTGCCAGCAGTCCCGATCGGGAATTCTACGAGCAGTACTTC. The encoded protein is CASSPDREFYEQYF. Complete variable domain (other parts from reference TRBV28 and TRBJ2-7): DVKVTQSSRYLVKRTGEKVFLECVQDMDHENMFWYRQDPGLGLRLIYFSYDVKMKEKGDIPEGYSVSREKKERFSLILESASTNQTSMYLCASSPDREFYEQYFGPGTRLTVT.

The chain joins TRBV11-2 to TRBJ2-4, with TRBD1 as a possible D gene (6 bases). CDR3 length: 19 amino acids. Trimming took off 0 bases at V and 1 base at J, with 19 bases between the two ends. CDR1 is SGHAT and CDR2 is FQNNGV in the germline V gene. CDR3 coding DNA: TGTGCCAGCAGCTTAGATTTCCCAGGGGCTTATACGGCCAAAAACATTCAGTACTTC. Translation gives CASSLDFPGAYTAKNIQYF.

CDR3: CASSEERGYNEQFF. The CDR3 region has the DNA TGTGCCAGCAGCGAAGAGCGGGGCTACAATGAGCAGTTCTTC. The chain is built from TRBV7-6 and TRBJ2-1, with 7 bases that match TRBD2. The ends lost 5 bases at V and 3 bases at J; junction bases unmatched: 4. The CDR3 spans 14 residues. In germline, CDR1 is SGHVS, CDR2 FNYEAQ.

The rearrangement links TRBV21-1 to TRBJ2-2; TRBD1 is the table's D call, not checked against the DNA. TRBV21-1 is tagged as a pseudogene. This CDR3 is 17 amino acids long. CDR3 amino acids: CASSGTGGGPNTGELFF. CDR3 in DNA: TGTGCCAGCAGCGGGACAGGGGGCGGCCCGAACACCGGGGAGCTGTTTTTT.

CDR3 DNA: TGTGCCTGGGCGAGCTCTGGGGCCAACGTCCTGACTTTC. This encodes CAWASSGANVLTF. The chain combines TRBV30 with TRBJ2-6; D uncertain. Germline V gene data show CDR1 as GTSNPN and CDR2 as SVGIG (reference sequence). Between the trimmed V and J ends, which lost 5 bases and 0 bases, there was a span of 5 bases. CDR3 length equals 13 residues.

This sequence joins TRBV5-1 and TRBJ2-3, with 12 bases fitting TRBD2. CDR1 is SGHRS and CDR2 is YFSETQ in the germline V gene. Trimming took 3 bases from V and 6 from J; bases not matched to a gene: 8. This CDR3 region has 16 residues. As DNA, the CDR3 is TGCGCCAGCAGCTCCGGACTAGCGGGACTGGGGGATACGCAGTATTTT. This codes for CASSSGLAGLGDTQYF.

V gene TRBV21-1 combines with J gene TRBJ2-7; the table calls TRBD2, which could not be checked here. TRBV21-1 is a recognized pseudogene. The CDR3 is 20 residues long. For the CDR3, the DNA is TGTGCCAGCAGCAAAGTCCGGGGGAGTGAACGTATCATCAGCTCCTACGAGCAGTACTTC. It codes for CASSKVRGSERIISSYEQYF.

The chain carries TRBV6-6 and TRBJ2-1, with a weak D call TRBD1 (5 bases). The V gene lost 0 bases and the J gene lost 7 bases, with 10 bases spanning the gap. The CDR3 spans 14 residues. The V gene's germline CDR1 is MNHNY and CDR2 SVGAGI (reference sequence). The CDR3 is CASSYSNRGNEQFF. The CDR3 bases are TGTGCCAGCAGTTACTCGAATAGGGGTAATGAGCAGTTCTTC.

The V gene is TRBV10-2, the J gene TRBJ2-1; TRBD2 matches 14 bases. The CDR3 runs 16 residues. The germline V gene encodes CDR1 WSHSY and CDR2 SAAADI. Germline trimming cut 2 bases from V and 9 bases from J; bases unmatched to any gene: 6. CDR3 in amino acids: CASSERTGTSGGEQFF. The CDR3 region has the DNA TGCGCCAGCAGTGAGAGGACCGGGACTAGCGGGGGTGAGCAGTTCTTC.

V is TRBV5-1 and J is TRBJ2-5, with 7 positions matching TRBD2. The ends lost 4 bases at V and 5 bases at J; junction bases unmatched: 8. Germline CDR1 SGHRS, CDR2 YFSETQ. The CDR3 has 14 amino acids. This CDR3 reads CASSHGRAVETQYF. As DNA, the CDR3 is TGCGCCAGCAGCCATGGGAGGGCGGTGGAGACCCAGTACTTC. The complete variable domain, with remaining parts taken from reference TRBV5-1 and TRBJ2-5, reads KAGVTQTPRYLIKTRGQQVTLSCSPISGHRSVSWYQQTPGQGLQFLFEYFSETQRNKGNFPGRFSGRQFSNSRSEMNVSTLELGDSALYLCASSHGRAVETQYFGPGTRLLVL.

The chain couples TRBV18 to TRBJ2-4; D unresolved. The CDR3 contains 16 residues. Trimming left V 0 bases short and J 4 bases short, with 13 bases between. In germline, CDR1 is KGHSH, CDR2 LQKENI. CDR3 sequence (DNA): TGTGCCAGCTCACCACCGTTAAATAGCTGGAAAAACATTCAGTACTTC. It translates to CASSPPLNSWKNIQYF.

The chain has TRBV20-1 and TRBJ1-5, with 10 bases aligning to TRBD1. The CDR3 spans 14 residues. The J segment lost 2 bases and the V segment lost 3 bases, leaving 1 base of the junction unmatched. Germline CDR1 and CDR2: DFQATT and SNEGSKA (reference sequence). For the CDR3, the DNA is TGCAGTGCTAGTGGGACAGGGGGCAATCAGCCCCAGCATTTT. Protein sequence: CSASGTGGNQPQHF.